This T cell receptor (beta chain) was found in a study of T-cell memory formation after mild COVID-19. The germline gives CDR1 KGHDR, CDR2 SFDVKD. The CDR3 is made up of 16 amino acids. V gave up 4 bases and J gave up 6 bases, with 18 bases separating them. One entry per CDR3 protein, called by TCRdb with MiXCR from the 5' RACE reads. Found here are approximately 190,000 distinct CDR3 sequences, 15% to 20% of them singletons; the top ten hold 2% to 3%. The chain links TRBV24-1 to TRBJ2-1, with D perhaps TRBD2 (6 bases). The source material was PBMCs or a T cell subset sorted from them (not recorded which). The clonotype comes from an adult woman who had mild COVID-19 (a few samples of this study predate the infection). Cell type and time point are not known. The CDR3 bases are TGTGCCACCAGTGACCCCGGGACTCCTTTCGGCAATGAGCAGTTCTTC. This encodes CATSDPGTPFGNEQFF.